A selection of T cell receptor beta chains follows, all from one sample in a study of technical replicates of blood from a few donors. The repertoire was sequenced with immunoSEQ multiplex PCR; TCRdb's copy has only in-frame clones and lacks some. In the table there are tens of thousands of clones, 90% to 95% of which are singletons. The material sequenced was T cells isolated from PBMCs. All receptors come from a human donor in good health. Some clones in this sample may be carry-over from other donors' samples. The CDR3 runs from the conserved cysteine through the conserved F or W. A D gene is named only where the DNA matches it firmly. Not all rows give a size; the values are once, few, many and, for expanded clones, a class.

v_call,d_call,clone_size,j_call,cdr3_length,cdr3_nt,cdr3_aa
TRBV2,TRBD1,-,TRBJ2-7,12,TGTGCCAGCAGTGGGACAGGCTACGAGCAGTACTTC,CASSGTGYEQYF
TRBV5-4,TRBD2,-,TRBJ2-1,15,TGTGCCAGCAGCTTGGTCTTGCGGGGGGCCCATGAGCAGTTCTTC,CASSLVLRGAHEQFF
TRBV4-1,TRBD1,-,TRBJ1-2,17,TGCGCCAGCAGCCACCCCACGGGGGGACAGGGCAACTATGGCTACACCTTC,CASSHPTGGQGNYGYTF
TRBV27,-,-,TRBJ2-5,15,TGTGCCAGCAGCCGATCAGGTTCCCTAAGGGAGACCCAGTACTTC,CASSRSGSLRETQYF
TRBV18,TRBD2,-,TRBJ2-1,15,TGTGCCAGCTCACCATCGGGGGGAGAAGACAATGAGCAGTTCTTC,CASSPSGGEDNEQFF
TRBV5-4,TRBD2,-,TRBJ2-3,18,TGTGCCAGCAGCCCCGCAGTGCTAGCGGGAGAGCGCACAGATACGCAGTATTTT,CASSPAVLAGERTDTQYF
TRBV7-2,TRBD2,-,TRBJ2-3,17,TGTGCCAGCAGCTTAGGAGGACTAGCGGGAGTTACAGATACGCAGTATTTT,CASSLGGLAGVTDTQYF
TRBV4-1,TRBD1,-,TRBJ2-7,14,TGCGCCAGCAGCCAAGTGGACAGGACCTACGAGCAGTACTTC,CASSQVDRTYEQYF
TRBV6-5,-,-,TRBJ1-1,16,TGTGCCAGCAGTTTCCACCCCCAGGCGGGAAACACTGAAGCTTTCTTT,CASSFHPQAGNTEAFF
TRBV28,TRBD2,-,TRBJ2-7,16,TGTGCCAGCACCCACGGGGCAGCGGGGACTTCCTACGAGCAGTACTTC,CASTHGAAGTSYEQYF
TRBV19,-,-,TRBJ1-5,15,TGTGCCAGTAGTATAGGGAGGAGTAACAATCAGCCCCAGCATTTT,CASSIGRSNNQPQHF
TRBV4-2,TRBD2,-,TRBJ2-1,19,TGTGCCAGCAGCCATAGCCGCGGACTAGCGGGAGTGGGGGACAATGAGCAGTTCTTC,CASSHSRGLAGVGDNEQFF
TRBV12-5,TRBD2,-,TRBJ2-3,14,TGTGCTAGTGGCCTAGCGGGAGATTTAGATACGCAGTATTTT,CASGLAGDLDTQYF
TRBV7-9,-,few,TRBJ1-5,14,TGTGCCAGCAGCTTAACCGGGAGCAATCAGCCCCAGCATTTT,CASSLTGSNQPQHF
TRBV28,-,once,TRBJ2-1,12,TGTGCCAGCGAAGGGGTGTTAAATGAGCAGTTCTTC,CASEGVLNEQFF
TRBV10-1,-,-,TRBJ2-7,14,TGCGCCAGCAGCGCGCATTGGGCTTTCGACGAGCAGTACTTC,CASSAHWAFDEQYF
TRBV11-3,-,-,TRBJ1-1,14,TGTGCCAGCAGCCGCCTCGAGGGGGACACTGAAGCTTTCTTT,CASSRLEGDTEAFF
TRBV20-1,-,-,TRBJ2-3,11,TGCAGTCCCCAGTCCACAGATACGCAGTATTTT,CSPQSTDTQYF
TRBV6-5,TRBD1,-,TRBJ2-5,12,TGTGCCAGCAGCCACCCGCGGCAGGGGGTACACTTC,CASSHPRQGVHF
TRBV6-1,TRBD1,few,TRBJ1-1,13,TGTGCCAGCAGGGTGAACAGGGGAACTGAAGCTTTCTTT,CASRVNRGTEAFF
TRBV30,-,-,TRBJ2-7,15,TGTGCCTGGAGTTCATCGACAGGTTCCCCCCTCGAGCAGTACTTC,CAWSSSTGSPLEQYF
TRBV19,-,once,TRBJ1-4,13,TGTGCCAGTAGCCTGTTAATTAATGAAAAACTGTTTTTT,CASSLLINEKLFF
TRBV27,TRBD2,-,TRBJ2-7,15,TGTGCCAGCAGTTTAATAGCTAGCGGTAACTACGAGCAGTACTTC,CASSLIASGNYEQYF
TRBV21-1,-,-,TRBJ1-5,15,TGTGCCAGCAACGAGGGACAGATCAAGGGACAGCCCCAGCATTTT,CASNEGQIKGQPQHF
TRBV5-4,TRBD1,-,TRBJ2-1,15,TGTGCCAGCAGCACGGACAGGGTGGCCCTCAATGAGCAGTTCTTC,CASSTDRVALNEQFF
TRBV18,-,-,TRBJ1-1,14,TGTGCCAGCTCCCCCCCACAGGGGAACACTGAAGCTTTCTTT,CASSPPQGNTEAFF
TRBV11-2,TRBD2,-,TRBJ2-5,15,TGTGCCAGCAGCTTAGTAGCGGGAGTGGGAGAGACCCAGTACTTC,CASSLVAGVGETQYF
TRBV4-2,-,-,TRBJ1-2,16,TGTGCCAGCAGCCAAGATACCGACGGCGGACTCTATGGCTACACCTTC,CASSQDTDGGLYGYTF
TRBV7-9,TRBD2,once,TRBJ2-1,16,TGTGCCAGCAGCTTAACACTAGCGGGGGTTAAAAATGAGCAGTTCTTC,CASSLTLAGVKNEQFF
TRBV9,-,-,TRBJ2-7,17,TGTGCCAGCAGCGGTGTGGCGACGGGGGGCCGCTCCTACGAGCAGTACTTC,CASSGVATGGRSYEQYF
TRBV28,TRBD2,-,TRBJ2-7,16,TGTGCCAGCAGTTCCTTCTCGCTAGCGGGAGCTGCCGAGCAGTACTTC,CASSSFSLAGAAEQYF